One sample yielded the 8 T cell receptor beta chains listed below, sequenced in a study of T cells in Graves' hyperthyroidism and ophthalmopathy. TCR beta CDR3 regions were amplified from RNA. The TCR CDR3 first-round RT-PCR relied on the HTBI primer set. TCRdb passed the multiplex PCR reads through MiXCR, listing each CDR3 protein once. Found here are some 490,000 distinct CDR3 sequences, 15% to 20% of them singletons; the top ten hold roughly 29%. Sequencing input: blood. These receptor sequences come from a young woman with Graves' ophthalmopathy.

This clonotype was seen a handful of times. The genes are TRBV7-2 and TRBJ2-7, with 14 nucleotides matching TRBD2. This CDR3 is built from 15 residues. Trimming cost V 1 base and J 5 bases; bases outside gene matches: 1. CDR1 and CDR2 (germline): SGHTA, FQGNSA. CDR3 sequence (DNA): TGTGCCAGCAGCTTAGGGGGACTAGCGGGAGACGAGCAGTACTTC. Its translation is CASSLGGLAGDEQYF.

This clonotype was observed many times. The chain is built from TRBV28 and TRBJ1-1; D gene unclear. V dropped 0 bases and J dropped 5 bases, with 4 bases sitting between them. Looked up from germline, CDR1 is MDHEN and CDR2 is SYDVKM. CDR3 length: 12 amino acids. CDR3 bases: TGTGCCAGCAGTTTATGGAAGACTGAAGCTTTCTTT. Protein: CASSLWKTEAFF.

The table lists this clonotype with a few counts. The V gene is TRBV4-3, the J gene TRBJ1-2; D is perhaps TRBD1 (6 bases). The ends were cut back, 0 bases at V and 2 bases at J, with 16 bases in the middle. This CDR3 comprises 17 residues. Germline CDR1 LGHNA, CDR2 YSLEER. In nucleotides, the CDR3 is TGCGCCAGCAGCCAAGACCCGCGAGGGGGAGGAAACTATGGCTACACCTTC. It encodes CASSQDPRGGGNYGYTF.

This clonotype was observed at least ten times. The chain employs TRBV28 and TRBJ2-3, with a tentative D call TRBD2 (5 bases). The CDR3 is 16 amino acids. CDR1 and CDR2 from the germline V gene are MDHEN and SYDVKM. The germline V and J ends were trimmed by 3 bases and 1 base, with 14 bases remaining between them. CDR3 sequence reads: CASSFYRGRGTDTQYF. The CDR3 region has the DNA TGTGCCAGCAGTTTCTACAGAGGGAGAGGCACAGATACGCAGTATTTT.

This clonotype was observed a handful of times. The CDR3 coding sequence is TGTGCCAGCTCACCTGGGACGCCTGATCTGTTTTTT. Translation gives CASSPGTPDLFF. The J gene is TRBJ2-2, the V gene TRBV18, with D perhaps matching TRBD1 or TRBD2 (5 bases each). CDR1 is KGHSH, CDR2 LQKENI, per germline. The CDR3 totals 12 residues. Trimming cost V 3 bases and J 14 bases, with 13 bases left between them.

Only a few counts were recorded for this clonotype. This chain links TRBV4-2 with TRBJ1-6; no firm D call. Germline loops: CDR1 LGHNA, CDR2 YNFKEQ. The CDR3 is 14 amino acids. Trimming shortened V by 4 bases and J by 7 bases, and 11 bases separated the two germline ends. For the CDR3, the DNA is TGTGCCAGCAGCCCCAATGTCCGAAATTCACCCCTCCACTTT. Its translation: CASSPNVRNSPLHF.

This clonotype has more than one count but fewer than ten. This chain joins TRBV20-1 and TRBJ2-2, with 8 bases lining up with TRBD1. The germline gives CDR1 DFQATT, CDR2 SNEGSKA (reference sequence). The ends lost 0 bases at V and 2 bases at J; junction bases unmatched: 2. The CDR3 is made up of 15 amino acids. CDR3 amino acids: CSARDGQGNTGELFF. CDR3 sequence (DNA): TGCAGTGCTAGAGATGGACAGGGTAACACCGGGGAGCTGTTTTTT.

This clonotype was observed a few times. The rearrangement uses TRBV20-1 and TRBJ1-2; TRBD1 agrees at 7 bases. Trimming at V came to 3 bases and at J to 6 bases, leaving 10 bases not matched to a gene. Per the germline V gene, CDR1 is DFQATT and CDR2 is SNEGSKA (reference sequence). The CDR3 runs to 14 residues. The CDR3 DNA is TGCAGTGCTAGCACTGGTTGGACAGGAGATGGCTACACCTTC. Translation: CSASTGWTGDGYTF.